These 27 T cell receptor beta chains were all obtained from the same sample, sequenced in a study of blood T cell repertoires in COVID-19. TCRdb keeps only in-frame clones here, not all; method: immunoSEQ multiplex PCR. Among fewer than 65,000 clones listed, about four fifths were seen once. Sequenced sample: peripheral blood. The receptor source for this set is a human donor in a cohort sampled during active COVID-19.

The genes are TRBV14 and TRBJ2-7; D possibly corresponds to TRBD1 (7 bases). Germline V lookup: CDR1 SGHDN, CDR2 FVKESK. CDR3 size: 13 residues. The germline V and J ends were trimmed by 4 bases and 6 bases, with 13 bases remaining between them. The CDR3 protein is CASSPRQGGEQYF. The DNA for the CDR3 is TGTGCCAGCAGCCCGCGGCAGGGGGGCGAGCAGTACTTC.

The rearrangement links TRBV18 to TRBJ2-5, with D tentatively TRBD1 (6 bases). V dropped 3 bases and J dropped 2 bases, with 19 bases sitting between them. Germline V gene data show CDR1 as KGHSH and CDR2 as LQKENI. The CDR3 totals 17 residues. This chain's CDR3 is CASSPLPIVRGQETQYF. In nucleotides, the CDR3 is TGTGCCAGCTCACCCCTTCCTATAGTCAGGGGACAAGAGACCCAGTACTTC.

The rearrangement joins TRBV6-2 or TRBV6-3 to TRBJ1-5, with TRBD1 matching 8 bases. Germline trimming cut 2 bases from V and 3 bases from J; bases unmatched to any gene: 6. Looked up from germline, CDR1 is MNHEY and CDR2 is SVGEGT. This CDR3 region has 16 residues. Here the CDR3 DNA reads TGTGCCAGCAGTTACGTGGGACAGGTTATCAATCAGCCCCAGCATTTT. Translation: CASSYVGQVINQPQHF.

CDR3 loop: CASSDEGVAPLHF. Written as DNA, the CDR3 is TGTGCCAGCAGTGATGAAGGGGTAGCACCCCTCCACTTT. The V call is TRBV2, the J call TRBJ1-6; possible D gene TRBD1, 5 bases. The CDR3 is 13 residues long. The V end lost 3 bases, the J end lost 11 bases, and 11 bases lay between the germline ends. CDR1 and CDR2 (germline): SNHLY, FYNNEI.

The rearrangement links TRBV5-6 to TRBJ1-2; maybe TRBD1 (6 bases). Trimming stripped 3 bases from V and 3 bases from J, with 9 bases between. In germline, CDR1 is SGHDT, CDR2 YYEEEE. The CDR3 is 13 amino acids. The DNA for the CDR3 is TGTGCCAGCAGCTACAGGGACCACTATGGCTACACCTTC. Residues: CASSYRDHYGYTF.

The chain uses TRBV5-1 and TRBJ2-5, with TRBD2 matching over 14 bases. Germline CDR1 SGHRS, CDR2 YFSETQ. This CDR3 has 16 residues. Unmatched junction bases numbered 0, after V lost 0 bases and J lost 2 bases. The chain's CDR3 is CASSLGLAGGQETQYF. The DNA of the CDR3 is TGCGCCAGCAGCTTGGGACTAGCGGGAGGGCAAGAGACCCAGTACTTC.

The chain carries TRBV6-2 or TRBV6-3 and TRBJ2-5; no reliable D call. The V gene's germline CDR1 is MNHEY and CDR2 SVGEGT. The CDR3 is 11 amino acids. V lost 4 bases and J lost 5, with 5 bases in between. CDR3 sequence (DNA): TGTGCCAGCAGTTTGGCCGAGACCCAGTACTTC. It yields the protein CASSLAETQYF.

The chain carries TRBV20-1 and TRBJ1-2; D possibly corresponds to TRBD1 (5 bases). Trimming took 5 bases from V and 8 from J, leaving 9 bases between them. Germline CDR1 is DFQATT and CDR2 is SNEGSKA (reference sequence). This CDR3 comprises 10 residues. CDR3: CSAQGGGYTF. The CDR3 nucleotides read TGCAGTGCTCAGGGTGGCGGCTACACCTTC.

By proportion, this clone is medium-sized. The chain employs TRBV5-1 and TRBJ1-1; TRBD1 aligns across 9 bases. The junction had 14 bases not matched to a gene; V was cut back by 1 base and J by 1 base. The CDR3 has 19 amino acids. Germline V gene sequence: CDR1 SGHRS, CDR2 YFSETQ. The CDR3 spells CASSLQGGGQGYRNTEAFF. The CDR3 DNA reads TGCGCCAGCAGCTTGCAGGGTGGGGGACAGGGTTACCGGAACACTGAAGCTTTCTTT.

This CDR3 reads CASSQDLGYGLYGYTF. CDR3 bases: TGCGCCAGCAGCCAAGATTTGGGGTACGGACTCTATGGCTACACCTTC. The V and J genes are TRBV4-3 and TRBJ1-2; no definite D call. Germline V gene data show CDR1 as LGHNA and CDR2 as YSLEER. The V and J ends lost 0 bases and 4 bases respectively, with 15 bases between them. This CDR3 spans 16 amino acids.

CDR3 DNA sequence: TGTGCCAGCAGCGGAGATGGGGCAGTCGAGCAGTACTTC. Translating gives CASSGDGAVEQYF. The genes are TRBV11-2 and TRBJ2-7; possibly TRBD1 for D (5 bases). The CDR3 spans 13 residues. The ends were cut back, 5 bases at V and 6 bases at J, with 14 bases in the middle. CDR1 is SGHAT, CDR2 FQNNGV, per germline.

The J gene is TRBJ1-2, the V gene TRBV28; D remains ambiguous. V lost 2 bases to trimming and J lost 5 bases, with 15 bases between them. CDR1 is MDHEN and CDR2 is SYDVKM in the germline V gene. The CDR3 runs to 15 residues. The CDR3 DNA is TGTGCCAGCAGTTTAGGCACCTCGATAAAGTATGGCTACACCTTC. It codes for CASSLGTSIKYGYTF.

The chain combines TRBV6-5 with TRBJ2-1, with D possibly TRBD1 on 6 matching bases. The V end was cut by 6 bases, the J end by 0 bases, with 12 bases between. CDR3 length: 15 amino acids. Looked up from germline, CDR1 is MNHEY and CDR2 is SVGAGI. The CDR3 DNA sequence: TGTGCCAGCAGAAGGGACACCCGCTCCTACAATGAGCAGTTCTTC. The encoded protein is CASRRDTRSYNEQFF.

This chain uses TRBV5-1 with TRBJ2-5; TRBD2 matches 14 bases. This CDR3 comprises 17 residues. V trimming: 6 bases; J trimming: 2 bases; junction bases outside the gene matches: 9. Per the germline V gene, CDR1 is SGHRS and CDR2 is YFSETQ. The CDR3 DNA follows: TGCGCCAGCACGAGGGGACTAGCGGGAGTTTCTCAAGAGACCCAGTACTTC. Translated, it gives CASTRGLAGVSQETQYF.

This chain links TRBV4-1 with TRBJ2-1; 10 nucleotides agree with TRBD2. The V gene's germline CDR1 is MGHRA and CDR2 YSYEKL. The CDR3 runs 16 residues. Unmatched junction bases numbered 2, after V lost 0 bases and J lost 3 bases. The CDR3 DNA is TGCGCCAGCAGCCAAGAGCTAGCGGGAGTCTACAATGAGCAGTTCTTC. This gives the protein CASSQELAGVYNEQFF.

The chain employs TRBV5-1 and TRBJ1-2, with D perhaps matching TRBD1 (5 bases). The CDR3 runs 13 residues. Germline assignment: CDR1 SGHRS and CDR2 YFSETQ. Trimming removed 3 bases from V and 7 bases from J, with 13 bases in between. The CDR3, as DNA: TGCGCCAGCAGCTATACGACGGGGGGTGGCTACACCTTC. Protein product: CASSYTTGGGYTF.

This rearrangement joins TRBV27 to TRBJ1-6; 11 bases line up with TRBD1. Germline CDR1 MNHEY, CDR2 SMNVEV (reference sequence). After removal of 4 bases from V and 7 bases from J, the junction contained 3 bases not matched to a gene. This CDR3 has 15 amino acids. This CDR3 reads CASSSGDRGNSPLHF. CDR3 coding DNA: TGTGCCAGCAGTTCCGGGGACAGGGGGAATTCACCCCTCCACTTT.

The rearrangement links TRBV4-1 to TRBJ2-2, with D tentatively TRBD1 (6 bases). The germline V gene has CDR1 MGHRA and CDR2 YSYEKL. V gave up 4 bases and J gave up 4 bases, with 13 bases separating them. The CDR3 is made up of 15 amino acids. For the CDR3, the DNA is TGCGCCAGCAGCCCCCCCCTCAGGGGCACCGGGGAGCTGTTTTTT. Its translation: CASSPPLRGTGELFF.

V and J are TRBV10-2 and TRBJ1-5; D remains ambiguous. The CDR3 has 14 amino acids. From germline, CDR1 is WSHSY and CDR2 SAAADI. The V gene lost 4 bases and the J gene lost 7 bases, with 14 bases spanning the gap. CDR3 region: CASSGAGLEQPQHF. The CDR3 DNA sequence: TGCGCCAGCAGTGGGGCGGGCCTCGAACAGCCCCAGCATTTT.

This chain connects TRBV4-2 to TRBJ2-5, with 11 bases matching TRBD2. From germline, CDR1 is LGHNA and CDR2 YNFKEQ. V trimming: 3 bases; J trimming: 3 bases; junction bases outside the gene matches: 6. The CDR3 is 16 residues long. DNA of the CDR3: TGTGCCAGCAGCCACGGGACTAGCGGATCCGAAGAGACCCAGTACTTC. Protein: CASSHGTSGSEETQYF.

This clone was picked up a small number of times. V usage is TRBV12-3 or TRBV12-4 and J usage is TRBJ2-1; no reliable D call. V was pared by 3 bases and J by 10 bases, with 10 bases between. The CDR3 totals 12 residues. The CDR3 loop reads CASSLALMEQFF. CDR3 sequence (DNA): TGTGCCAGCAGTTTGGCCCTGATGGAGCAGTTCTTC.

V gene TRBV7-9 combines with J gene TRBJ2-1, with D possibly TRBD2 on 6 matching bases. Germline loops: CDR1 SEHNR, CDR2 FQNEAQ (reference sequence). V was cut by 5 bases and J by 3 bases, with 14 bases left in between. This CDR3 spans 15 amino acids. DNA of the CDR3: TGTGCCAGCAGCGGCGGAGGGAGGATCTACAATGAGCAGTTCTTC. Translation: CASSGGGRIYNEQFF. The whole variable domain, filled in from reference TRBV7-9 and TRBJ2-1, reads DTGVSQNPRHKITKRGQNVTFRCDPISEHNRLYWYRQTLGQGPEFLTYFQNEAQLEKSRLLSDRFSAERPKGSFSTLEIQRTEQGDSAMYLCASSGGGRIYNEQFFGPGTRLTVL.

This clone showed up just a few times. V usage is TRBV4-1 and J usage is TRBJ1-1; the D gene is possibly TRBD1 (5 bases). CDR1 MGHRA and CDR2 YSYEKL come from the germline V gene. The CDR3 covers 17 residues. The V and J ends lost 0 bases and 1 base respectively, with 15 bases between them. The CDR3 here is CASSQERRGRANTEAFF. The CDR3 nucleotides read TGCGCCAGCAGCCAAGAACGGAGGGGCAGAGCGAACACTGAAGCTTTCTTT.

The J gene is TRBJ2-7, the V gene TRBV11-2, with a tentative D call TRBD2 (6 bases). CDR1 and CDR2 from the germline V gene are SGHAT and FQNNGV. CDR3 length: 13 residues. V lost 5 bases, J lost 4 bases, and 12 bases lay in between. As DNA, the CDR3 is TGTGCCAGCAGCCTTGGACGGGGGTACGAGCAGTACTTC. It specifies CASSLGRGYEQYF. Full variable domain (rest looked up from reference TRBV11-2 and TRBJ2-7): EAGVAQSPRYKIIEKRQSVAFWCNPISGHATLYWYQQILGQGPKLLIQFQNNGVVDDSQLPKDRFSAERLKGVDSTLKIQPAKLEDSAVYLCASSLGRGYEQYFGPGTRLTVT.

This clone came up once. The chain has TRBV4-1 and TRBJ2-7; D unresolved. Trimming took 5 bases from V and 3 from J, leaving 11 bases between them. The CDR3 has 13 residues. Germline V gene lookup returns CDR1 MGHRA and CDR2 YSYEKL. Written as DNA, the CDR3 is TGCGCCAGCAGCTTGGAGAATTTCTACGAGCAGTACTTC. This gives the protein CASSLENFYEQYF.

The DNA for the CDR3 is TGTGCCAGCAGCGTAACTAGCGGGATCACCGGGGAGCTGTTTTTT. Protein: CASSVTSGITGELFF. The chain links TRBV9 to TRBJ2-2; 10 positions match TRBD2. The V gene end was trimmed by 1 base and the J gene end by 4 bases; junction bases not matched to a gene: 1. The germline gives CDR1 SGDLS, CDR2 YYNGEE. The CDR3 has 15 residues.

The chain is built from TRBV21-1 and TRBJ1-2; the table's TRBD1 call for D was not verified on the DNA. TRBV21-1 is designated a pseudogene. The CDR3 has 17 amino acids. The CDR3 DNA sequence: TGTGCCAGCAGCAAATTGCTCCAGGCCTTCGTTCACTATGGCTACACCTTC. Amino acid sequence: CASSKLLQAFVHYGYTF.